The 4 T cell receptor beta chains in this list originate from one sample, sequenced in a study of T cells in Graves' hyperthyroidism and ophthalmopathy. The TCR beta CDR3 regions underwent amplification using RNA transcripts as the source. The TCR CDR3 first-round RT-PCR relied on the HTBI primer set. One entry per CDR3 protein, called by TCRdb with MiXCR from the multiplex PCR reads. The table lists approximately 400,000 distinct CDR3 sequences, 11% to 15% of them singletons, with approximately 10% in the top ten. The sample taken for sequencing was blood. The origin of the receptors is an older woman with Graves' hyperthyroidism.

This clonotype was seen only a few times. V is TRBV10-1 and J is TRBJ1-1, with 11 bases aligning to TRBD1. Per the germline V gene, CDR1 is WNHNN and CDR2 is SYGVQD (reference sequence). The CDR3 is 16 amino acids. V gave up 4 bases and J gave up 1 base; unmatched junction bases: 5. The CDR3 coding sequence is TGCGCCAGCAGTGTCGGACAGGGGGCTACGAACACTGAAGCTTTCTTT. Translation: CASSVGQGATNTEAFF.

This clonotype was seen repeatedly, ten times or more. The chain joins TRBV28 to TRBJ1-6, with D possibly matching TRBD1 (5 bases). The V gene's germline CDR1 is MDHEN and CDR2 SYDVKM. V was pared by 3 bases and J by 0 bases, with 15 bases between. The length of the CDR3 is 18 residues. The CDR3 spells CASSLAGDGSSYNSPLHF. The CDR3 coding sequence is TGTGCCAGCAGTTTGGCCGGGGACGGGAGCTCCTATAATTCACCCCTCCACTTT.

This clonotype was seen ten or more times. The rearrangement uses TRBV11-2 and TRBJ2-7, with a tentative D call TRBD2 (6 bases). This CDR3 contains 17 residues. Deletions cut 2 bases from V and 2 bases from J, with 19 bases between. The germline CDR1 and CDR2 sequences are SGHAT and FQNNGV. For the CDR3, the DNA is TGTGCCAGCAGCTTATTTCCCTTTAGCGGTCCCACCTACGAGCAGTACTTC. This encodes CASSLFPFSGPTYEQYF.

There are a few counts of this clonotype. This sequence joins TRBV7-9 and TRBJ2-7; tentative D call: TRBD1 (5 bases). The CDR3 spans 16 residues. Germline-derived CDR1 and CDR2 are SEHNR and FQNEAQ (reference sequence). Trimming stripped 2 bases from V and 0 bases from J, with 14 bases between. This chain's CDR3 is CASSLSAQASSYEQYF. In DNA form, the CDR3 reads TGTGCCAGCAGCTTATCCGCACAGGCAAGCTCCTACGAGCAGTACTTC.